This T cell receptor beta chain was identified during a study of PD-1 blockade in classical Hodgkin lymphoma (dated by TCRdb to the early 2020s). With respect to the entire study: Nivolumab dosing was 3 mg/kg intravenously every 2 weeks, continuing until either disease progression or unacceptable toxicity. A peripheral blood immune signature of response to PD-1 blockade in classical Hodgkin lymphoma was defined using TCR beta sequencing and CyTOF. The research as a whole found: The study was limited to a single clinical trial cohort, and causes of repertoire differences, possibly disease activity or prior therapy, remained undefined. Trial patients with a complete response had baseline diversity similar to that of newly diagnosed patients, while partial responders and progressors had significantly lower diversity. By C4D1, a significant rise was seen in CD4+ TCR diversity but not in CD8+ TCR diversity (p=0.0027 vs p=0.16), and the rise was most apparent among complete responders (p=0.02). Lower diversity was observed in patients in whom nivolumab was started less than 1 year after ASCT, and these patients were excluded from later analyses so that confounding by immune reconstitution would be avoided. Newly diagnosed patients were reported to have lower baseline TCR diversity than healthy donors, and relapsed/refractory patients were reported to have lower baseline TCR diversity still.

Remarks on this clone: Its specific antigen is unknown. Nothing much larger sits one base from this clone, and base qualities are not available.

The time point label, as the study defines it: cycle 2 day 1 (C2D1) of nivolumab. Every trial patient had relapsed after autologous stem cell transplantation, and cohorts A, B and C differed in prior brentuximab vedotin exposure. The trial cohort comprised around 60 patients with relapsed/refractory classical Hodgkin lymphoma whose best overall responses were complete response, partial response or progressive disease. Trial patients were treated with single-agent nivolumab in the multi-cohort phase II CheckMate 205 trial. An independent review committee assessed best overall response by applying the 2007 International Working Group response criteria. Trial PBMCs were collected just before the start of nivolumab (C1D1) and during therapy at cycle 2 day 1 and cycle 4 day 1. Peripheral blood was collected in 8 mL Vacutainer Cell Preparation Tubes, from which PBMCs were isolated by centrifugation and then cryopreserved.

Genomic DNA was isolated using the Qiagen DNeasy kit from unsorted PBMCs as well as from negatively selected CD4+ and CD8+ fractions. Amplification of TCR beta CDR3 regions was done by immunoSEQ multiplex PCR with primers that anneal to V and J segments. A synthetic immune receptor repertoire was used to minimize amplification bias, and any residual bias was removed computationally once sequencing was done. Turning to the authors' computational methods: Repertoire diversity was quantified as the Shannon entropy index using custom Python scripts. Unsorted, CD4+ and CD8+ repertoires were examined separately, except in combined analyses, for which CD4+ and CD8+ sequences were merged in silico. Clonal expansion was defined as a frequency increase of at least 2-fold after treatment compared with C1D1, and clones undetected at baseline were assigned a pseudocount of 0.5. Clones with 0 or 1 copy at C1D1 were defined as singleton clones, while clones with 2 or more copies were defined as non-singleton clones. Clones expanded in unsorted samples were annotated as CD4+, CD8+ or unknown by matching protein sequences in sorted samples from the same patient. Wilcoxon tests were applied to paired samples to test diversity changes from C1D1 to C4D1. This immuneACCESS table, as held by TCRdb, lists in-frame sequences with V and J called but not all clones. Of the missing ones, under half trace to an unresolved V gene in checked studies; the others have no known cause. V and J calls and clone size are given by that table; D and trimming were obtained from the DNA. The sample records 75,000 to 100,000 clones, roughly 76% of which are singletons. 15% to 20% of the sample is in the top ten clones.

The germline V gene specifies SGHRS as CDR1 and YFSETQ as CDR2. From cysteine to phenylalanine, the CDR3 is 12 amino acids long. The only DNA kept is the CDR3, 36 bases in frame from the first base. Trimming at the junction amounts to 3 bases on V and 2 bases on J, and the germline ends lie 6 bases apart. The V and J segments used are TRBV5-1 and TRBJ2-7, and the D gene may be TRBD2, 5 bases matching. The sequence derives from a human donor with classical Hodgkin lymphoma. Sequenced material: peripheral blood mononuclear cells (PBMCs), taken before the second cycle of nivolumab. The base sequence is TGCGCCAGCAGCTCCGGGACCTACGAGCAGTACTTC. The translation is CASSSGTYEQYF.